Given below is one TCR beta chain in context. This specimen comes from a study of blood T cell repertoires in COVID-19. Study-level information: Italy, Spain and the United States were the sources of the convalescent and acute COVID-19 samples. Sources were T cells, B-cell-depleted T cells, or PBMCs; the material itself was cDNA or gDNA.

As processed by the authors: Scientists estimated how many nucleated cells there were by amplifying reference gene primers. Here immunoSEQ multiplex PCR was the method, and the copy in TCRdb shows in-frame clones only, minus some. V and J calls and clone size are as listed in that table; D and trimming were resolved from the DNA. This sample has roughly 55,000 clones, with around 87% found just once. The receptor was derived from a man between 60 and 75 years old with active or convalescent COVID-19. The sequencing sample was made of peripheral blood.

The DNA of the CDR3 is TGTGCCAGCAGTTCTATAAGGGGGCGAGGCACCGGGGAGCTGTTTTTT. Residues: CASSSIRGRGTGELFF. The chain links TRBV27 to TRBJ2-2; 7 bases align to TRBD1. Unmatched junction bases numbered 9, after V lost 4 bases and J lost 4 bases. This CDR3 has 16 amino acids. Germline V lookup: CDR1 MNHEY, CDR2 SMNVEV (reference sequence).